This T cell receptor (beta chain) was recovered during a study of T cell changes during pregnancy in multiple sclerosis. This CDR3 spans 16 amino acids. Germline CDR1 is SGDLS and CDR2 is YYNGEE. The junction had 9 bases not matched to a gene; V was cut back by 7 bases and J by 4 bases. Sequencing used immunoSEQ multiplex PCR; TCRdb keeps in-frame clones, though not all of them. In the table there are about 68,000 clones, about 91% of which are singletons. The source was peripheral blood, collected in the second trimester of pregnancy. This clonotype was sampled from a female donor in good health, enrolled as a control in a pregnancy study. The gene calls are TRBV9 and TRBJ2-3, with 13 nucleotides matching TRBD2. CDR3 nucleotides: TGTGCCAGCGGACGGACTAGCGGGAGAAATTCAGATACGCAGTATTTT. Its protein product is CASGRTSGRNSDTQYF. The full variable domain, its missing parts supplied by reference TRBV9 and TRBJ2-3, is DSGVTQTPKHLITATGQRVTLRCSPRSGDLSVYWYQQSLDQGLQFLIQYYNGEERAKGNILERFSAQQFPDLHSELNLSSLELGDSALYFCASGRTSGRNSDTQYFGPGTRLTVL.